A selection of T cell receptor beta chains follows, all from one sample in a study of OX40 agonist ivuxolimab in advanced cancers. Sequencing was performed with immunoSEQ multiplex PCR; in TCRdb, only in-frame clones are kept and a portion is missing. The repertoire has about 78,000 clones, over 75% of them found once; the top ten carry less than 0.25%. The sample in question was CD4+ or CD8+ T cells sorted from blood, obtained in a trial of the OX40 agonist ivuxolimab. The receptors shown here come from an adult with an advanced solid tumor such as melanoma, head and neck, liver or kidney cancer. CDR3s include the opening cysteine and the closing phenylalanine or tryptophan. The order of the fields is D gene, clone size, V gene, J gene, CDR3 length, CDR3 DNA, CDR3 protein. The D gene is left open where the match is weak. A clone size is listed for some rows: how often the clone was seen (once, few, many), or a class if it is expanded.

TRBD2	NA	TRBV7-2	TRBJ2-1	13	TGTGCCAGCAGCCGGGACTACTACAATGAGCAGTTCTTC	CASSRDYYNEQFF
TRBD2	NA	TRBV7-8	TRBJ2-1	15	TGTGCCAGCCTACGCGGGGAGGGAGCCTACAATGAGCAGTTCTTC	CASLRGEGAYNEQFF
NA	NA	TRBV18	TRBJ1-2	16	TGTGCCAGCTCACCACCGAGGGCAGGACTCCTCTATGGCTACACCTTC	CASSPPRAGLLYGYTF
NA	NA	TRBV18	TRBJ2-5	11	TGTGCCAGCTCACCCGGGGAGACCCAGTACTTC	CASSPGETQYF
NA	once	TRBV5-4	TRBJ2-5	11	TGTGCCAGCAGGAACCAAGAGACCCAGTACTTC	CASRNQETQYF
NA	NA	TRBV5-8	TRBJ2-2	14	TGTGCCAGCAGCAGGCGGGAGAACACCGGGGAGCTGTTTTTT	CASSRRENTGELFF
TRBD1	NA	TRBV2	TRBJ1-1	15	TGTGCCAGCAGTCTCACAGGGGCCGCGAACACTGAAGCTTTCTTT	CASSLTGAANTEAFF
NA	NA	TRBV7-9	TRBJ2-6	15	TGTGCCAGCAGCTCAGGGTCATCTGGGGCCAACGTCCTGACTTTC	CASSSGSSGANVLTF
NA	NA	TRBV19	TRBJ1-1	13	TGTGCCAGTATCCGAGGGAGAGGGGCTGAAGCTTTCTTT	CASIRGRGAEAFF
NA	few	TRBV9	TRBJ1-1	14	TGTGCCAGCAGCCCATTGGGGGGGATCACTGAAGCTTTCTTT	CASSPLGGITEAFF
NA	NA	TRBV18	TRBJ2-5	15	TGTGCCAGCTCGCCCTACACAGGGTCCCAAGAGACCCAGTACTTC	CASSPYTGSQETQYF
NA	NA	TRBV27	TRBJ1-5	15	TGTGCCAGCAGTTTAGTTGGTACTAGCAATCAGCCCCAGCATTTT	CASSLVGTSNQPQHF
NA	NA	TRBV11-2	TRBJ2-7	15	TGTGCCAGCAGGGTACACTCCCCGTTCTCCTACGAGCAGTACTTC	CASRVHSPFSYEQYF
NA	NA	TRBV7-8	TRBJ2-7	15	TGTGCCAGCAGCTTAGCGCCGACGGGAGCCTACGAGCAGTACTTC	CASSLAPTGAYEQYF
NA	NA	TRBV20-1	TRBJ1-1	11	TGCAGTGCTGAGGGGGGGGCTGAAGCTTTCTTT	CSAEGGAEAFF
NA	NA	TRBV6-1	TRBJ2-3	13	TGTGCCAGCAGTGAAATCCAGGTAGATACGCAGTATTTT	CASSEIQVDTQYF
TRBD1	NA	TRBV27	TRBJ2-7	14	TGTGCCAGCAGCCCACAGGGGGCCGGAGCAGAGCAGTACTTC	CASSPQGAGAEQYF
TRBD1	NA	TRBV6-1	TRBJ1-4	13	TGTGCCAGCAGTTTAGGGGGCCATGAAAAACTGTTTTTT	CASSLGGHEKLFF
TRBD1	NA	TRBV5-1	TRBJ1-2	15	TGCGCCAGCAGCCCAACAGGGACAGGGAACTATGGCTACACCTTC	CASSPTGTGNYGYTF
TRBD2	few	TRBV4-1	TRBJ2-5	16	TGCGCCAGCAGCCAAGTTGATAGCGGGAGTCCAAAGACCCAGTACTTC	CASSQVDSGSPKTQYF
NA	NA	TRBV18	TRBJ1-1	14	TGTGCCAGCTCACCAATTACAGGGAACACTGAAGCTTTCTTT	CASSPITGNTEAFF
NA	NA	TRBV21-1	TRBJ2-7	17	TGTGCCAGCAGCAAAGAAATGGGGACAGGGGGAAACTACGAGCAGTACTTC	CASSKEMGTGGNYEQYF
TRBD1	NA	TRBV18	TRBJ1-1	17	TGTGCCAGCTCGCGGCAGGGGGCGACCACTCTGAACACTGAAGCTTTCTTT	CASSRQGATTLNTEAFF
NA	once	TRBV2	TRBJ1-2	14	TGTGCCAGCAGCTGGGACGCCTCCCCCTATGGCTACACCTTC	CASSWDASPYGYTF
TRBD2	NA	TRBV29-1	TRBJ2-7	14	TGCAGCGTCGCGTCTATTGGGAGGGCCTACGAGCAGTACTTC	CSVASIGRAYEQYF
NA	NA	TRBV5-1	TRBJ2-5	14	TGCGCCAGCAGCTTGGGGCACAATGAGGAGACCCAGTACTTC	CASSLGHNEETQYF
NA	NA	TRBV28	TRBJ1-3	16	TGTGCCAGCAGTTCTCAAACGGGGGCTCCTGGAAACACCATATATTTT	CASSSQTGAPGNTIYF
TRBD2	NA	TRBV6-1	TRBJ2-3	19	TGTGCCAGCAGTGTGGTTGGAGGACTAGCGGGAGCTAGGGCAGATACGCAGTATTTT	CASSVVGGLAGARADTQYF
NA	NA	TRBV7-6	TRBJ2-6	15	TGTGCGATAAGGGGCTTTTACTCTGGGGCCAACGTCCTGACTTTC	CAIRGFYSGANVLTF
NA	NA	TRBV27	TRBJ1-3	13	TGTGCCAGCGGCGAATTCCGGGGAAACACCATATATTTT	CASGEFRGNTIYF
TRBD1	NA	TRBV19	TRBJ1-1	16	TGTGCCAGTAGTGTAGGGGGGACAGCTACGAACACTGAAGCTTTCTTT	CASSVGGTATNTEAFF
TRBD1	NA	TRBV6-1	TRBJ2-7	14	TGTGCCAGCAGCCCGGGACAGGGATCATACGAGCAGTACTTC	CASSPGQGSYEQYF
NA	NA	TRBV11-2	TRBJ1-3	14	TGTGCCAGCAGAAACGGACCAAGGGAAAACACCATATATTTT	CASRNGPRENTIYF
NA	NA	TRBV2	TRBJ2-7	13	TGTGCCAGCAGTGAATGGGGAGAATACGAGCAGTACTTC	CASSEWGEYEQYF
TRBD2	NA	TRBV5-1	TRBJ2-5	14	TGCGCCAGCAGCTTGCTAGCGGGGGAAGAGACCCAGTACTTC	CASSLLAGEETQYF
NA	NA	TRBV14	TRBJ1-4	13	TGTGCCAGCGCCGGGGGAATGAATGAAAAACTGTTTTTT	CASAGGMNEKLFF
NA	NA	TRBV6-5	TRBJ2-7	13	TGTGCCAGCAGTGTTGATTGGAGGAGCGAGCAGTACTTC	CASSVDWRSEQYF
NA	NA	TRBV29-1	TRBJ1-5	14	TGCAGCGTCATACCCAGGGATCCGAATCAGCCCCAGCATTTT	CSVIPRDPNQPQHF
TRBD2	NA	TRBV28	TRBJ2-7	14	TGTGCCAGCAGAGACAGCGGGAGCGGATACGAGCAGTACTTC	CASRDSGSGYEQYF
TRBD2	NA	TRBV5-1	TRBJ2-7	14	TGCGCCAGCGCATTAGCGGGAGGGACCTACGAGCAGTACTTC	CASALAGGTYEQYF
NA	NA	TRBV2	TRBJ2-2	15	TGTGCCAGAAGTCAGGGGGGAGGGAACACCGGGGAGCTGTTTTTT	CARSQGGGNTGELFF
TRBD2	NA	TRBV7-9	TRBJ2-6	16	TGTGCCAGCACCCGAGCGGGAGGGCCTGGGGCCAACGTCCTGACTTTC	CASTRAGGPGANVLTF
TRBD1	NA	TRBV5-6	TRBJ2-7	16	TGTGCCAGCAGCCGGCCTACACAGGGGGCGCTCTACGAGCAGTACTTC	CASSRPTQGALYEQYF
NA	NA	TRBV7-9	TRBJ2-2	13	TGTGCCAGCAGCTTAGCTGTCACCGGGGAGCTGTTTTTT	CASSLAVTGELFF
TRBD1	NA	TRBV6-1	TRBJ2-7	12	TGTGCCAGCTCGGACAGGGTCTACGAGCAGTACTTC	CASSDRVYEQYF
TRBD2	NA	TRBV6-1	TRBJ2-5	16	TGTGCCAGCAGTGAAGTTTTCTCGACTAGCGGGGAGACCCAGTACTTC	CASSEVFSTSGETQYF
TRBD1	NA	TRBV18	TRBJ2-2	16	TGTGCCAGCTCACCACGGCAGGGGGCTTCAACCGGGGAGCTGTTTTTT	CASSPRQGASTGELFF
NA	NA	TRBV6-5	TRBJ1-2	13	TGTGCCAGCACATCGGGGTTTGGCTATGGCTACACCTTC	CASTSGFGYGYTF
NA	NA	TRBV2	TRBJ1-5	15	TGTGCCAGCAGTGAAAACAGTTATAGCAATCAGCCCCAGCATTTT	CASSENSYSNQPQHF
NA	NA	TRBV5-6	TRBJ2-1	17	TGTGCCAGCAGCTTGACCCGGGACACCTCCTCCTACAATGAGCAGTTCTTC	CASSLTRDTSSYNEQFF
NA	NA	TRBV7-9	TRBJ1-6	11	TGTGCCAGCAGCTTAGTTGCGGGACTCCACTTT	CASSLVAGLHF
NA	NA	TRBV29-1	TRBJ2-7	14	TGCAGCGTTGAAGAAGACTGGCCCTCGAGGGAGCAGTACTTC	CSVEEDWPSREQYF
TRBD1	NA	TRBV9	TRBJ2-2	15	TGTGCCAGCAGCCGGGACAGCCCGAACACCGGGGAGCTGTTTTTT	CASSRDSPNTGELFF
TRBD1	NA	TRBV29-1	TRBJ2-1	14	TGCAGGGTCACTCCACAGGGGGCCAGCAATGAGCAGTTCTTC	CRVTPQGASNEQFF
TRBD2	NA	TRBV4-2	TRBJ2-7	16	TGTGCCAGCAGCCTAAGCGGGAGGGGCCCCTCCTACGAGCAGTACTTC	CASSLSGRGPSYEQYF
NA	NA	TRBV27	TRBJ1-1	14	TGTGCCAGTTCGGGTGGGCCCATGAACACTGAAGCTTTCTTT	CASSGGPMNTEAFF
NA	once	TRBV18	TRBJ2-6	15	TGTGCCAGCTCACCACCGAACTCTGGGGCCAACGTCCTGACTTTC	CASSPPNSGANVLTF
TRBD1	NA	TRBV7-2	TRBJ1-5	14	TGTGCCAGCAGCGCCGGACAGGGGTTTCAGCCCCAGCATTTT	CASSAGQGFQPQHF
TRBD2	NA	TRBV28	TRBJ2-7	15	TGTGCCAGCAGCCGTAGCGGGTCTGGCTCCTACGAGCAGTACTTC	CASSRSGSGSYEQYF
TRBD1	NA	TRBV6-1	TRBJ1-2	16	TGTGCCAGCAGTGAACAGGGGGGGATTCTAGGCTATGGCTACACCTTC	CASSEQGGILGYGYTF